This T cell receptor (beta chain) originates from a study of blood T cell repertoires in COVID-19. J gave up 8 bases and V 6 bases, and 9 bases lay outside the gene matches. Germline V gene data show CDR1 as LNHDA and CDR2 as SQIVND (reference sequence). This CDR3 spans 14 amino acids. Clones were read by immunoSEQ multiplex PCR, and TCRdb kept only the in-frame ones, dropping some. This table holds about 230,000 clones, over 80% found once. Sample: peripheral blood. This clonotype originated in a man aged 35-49 years with acute or convalescent COVID-19. The chain uses TRBV19 and TRBJ2-1; TRBD1 matches 8 bases. The CDR3 sequence is CASRTQGAGDEQFF. The CDR3 nucleotides are TGTGCCAGTAGGACGCAGGGGGCCGGCGATGAGCAGTTCTTC.